One sample yielded the 11 T cell receptor beta chains listed below, sequenced in a study of CD8 T cells in ankylosing spondylitis. MiXCR was run by TCRdb on the 5' RACE reads, yielding one entry per CDR3 protein. This sample has about 39,000 distinct CDR3 sequences, with roughly 3.1% found just once. The sequenced sample was blood, either unsorted or a sorted T cell fraction (not recorded which). The receptors originated from a male donor with ankylosing spondylitis or in good health (not recorded which).

This clonotype was detected ten times or more. This rearrangement joins TRBV9 to TRBJ1-2, with a possible D match to TRBD1 (6 bases). Trimming stripped 0 bases from V and 6 bases from J, with 9 bases between. The germline V gene has CDR1 SGDLS and CDR2 YYNGEE. This CDR3 is built from 13 residues. For the CDR3, the DNA is TGTGCCAGCAGCGTAGACAGGGATAATGGCTACACCTTC. Amino acids: CASSVDRDNGYTF. The full variable domain, with the rest looked up from reference TRBV9 and TRBJ1-2, is DSGVTQTPKHLITATGQRVTLRCSPRSGDLSVYWYQQSLDQGLQFLIQYYNGEERAKGNILERFSAQQFPDLHSELNLSSLELGDSALYFCASSVDRDNGYTFGSGTRLTVV.

There are many counts of this clonotype. The chain links TRBV9 to TRBJ1-1; 7 bases fit TRBD1. Germline V gene sequence: CDR1 SGDLS, CDR2 YYNGEE. CDR3 length equals 14 residues. With 3 bases clipped from V and 4 bases from J, the junction kept 6 bases outside the gene matches. Here the CDR3 reads CASSETGWTTEAFF. CDR3 DNA sequence: TGTGCCAGCAGCGAGACAGGGTGGACCACTGAAGCTTTCTTT.

This clonotype has ten or more counts. V is TRBV9 and J is TRBJ2-1, with TRBD1 identical over 9 bases. The CDR3 sequence is 15 residues long. Trimming at V came to 0 bases and at J to 8 bases, leaving 6 bases not matched to a gene. Germline V gives CDR1 SGDLS, CDR2 YYNGEE. CDR3 amino acids: CASSVGGQGLDEQFF. CDR3 DNA: TGTGCCAGCAGCGTAGGGGGACAGGGCCTGGATGAGCAGTTCTTC.

At least ten counts were recorded for this clonotype. The chain carries TRBV19 and TRBJ2-7, with D perhaps TRBD1 (6 bases). The V gene lost 7 bases and the J gene lost 1 base, with 11 bases spanning the gap. Germline loops: CDR1 LNHDA, CDR2 SQIVND (reference sequence). This CDR3 is 13 amino acids long. CDR3 nucleotides: TGTGCCAGTACCTCAGGGGTATCCTACGAGCAGTACGTC. It codes for CASTSGVSYEQYV.

This clonotype was picked up many times. This chain links TRBV9 with TRBJ2-3, with 7 nucleotides matching TRBD2. The CDR3 contains 17 residues. V dropped 0 bases and J dropped 2; count of bases not matched to a gene: 9. Germline V CDR1 and CDR2: SGDLS, YYNGEE. The DNA for the CDR3 is TGTGCCAGCAGCGTAGCAGGCGGGAGCATCCCCACAGATACGCAGTATTTT. It specifies CASSVAGGSIPTDTQYF.

This clonotype was seen ten or more times. The rearrangement links TRBV23-1 to TRBJ1-5; D is unresolved. TRBV23-1 is an open reading frame, and its role is uncertain. The CDR3 spans 17 residues. V was pared by 2 bases and J by 3 bases, with 17 bases between. This chain's CDR3 is CASSQEEGRADNQPQHF. CDR3 in DNA: TGCGCCAGCAGTCAAGAGGAGGGAAGGGCCGACAATCAGCCCCAGCATTTT.

The sample holds many counts of this clonotype. The J gene is TRBJ2-7, the V gene TRBV7-3; no clear D. The CDR3 totals 14 residues. V was pared by 6 bases and J by 0 bases, with 12 bases between. Germline CDR1 reads SGHTA; CDR2 reads FQGTGA. In DNA form, the CDR3 reads TGTGCCAGCAGGCCCCGTGTTTCCTCCTACGAGCAGTACGTC. This codes for CASRPRVSSYEQYV.

There are many counts of this clonotype. The rearrangement links TRBV9 to TRBJ1-6; no definite D call. The CDR3 extends over 14 amino acids. Trimming took off 0 bases at V and 7 bases at J, with 8 bases between the two ends. Germline V gene sequence: CDR1 SGDLS, CDR2 YYNGEE. The CDR3 DNA reads TGTGCCAGCAGCGTAGAGAGCCTGAATTCACCCCTCCACTTT. It is translated as CASSVESLNSPLHF. Full variable domain (remainder filled in from reference TRBV9 and TRBJ1-6): DSGVTQTPKHLITATGQRVTLRCSPRSGDLSVYWYQQSLDQGLQFLIQYYNGEERAKGNILERFSAQQFPDLHSELNLSSLELGDSALYFCASSVESLNSPLHFGNGTRLTVT.

Ten or more counts support this clonotype. The V gene is TRBV9, the J gene TRBJ1-6; 9 bases line up with TRBD1. Trimming took 0 bases from V and 8 from J; bases not matched to a gene: 0. This CDR3 has 14 residues. CDR1 is SGDLS and CDR2 is YYNGEE in the germline V gene. CDR3 sequence reads: CASSVGDRDSPLHF. The CDR3 nucleotides read TGTGCCAGCAGCGTAGGGGACAGGGATTCACCCCTCCACTTT.

The V gene is TRBV9, the J gene TRBJ2-4, with D perhaps given as TRBD1 or TRBD2 (5 bases each). With 3 bases removed from V and 0 bases from J, the gap between germline ends came to 13 bases. This CDR3 region has 16 residues. The germline CDR1 and CDR2 sequences are SGDLS and YYNGEE. The CDR3 DNA is TGTGCCAGCAGCGGAGGGGTAACCCTAGCCAAAAACATTCAGTACTTC. This sequence encodes CASSGGVTLAKNIQYF. Complete variable domain (other parts from reference TRBV9 and TRBJ2-4): DSGVTQTPKHLITATGQRVTLRCSPRSGDLSVYWYQQSLDQGLQFLIQYYNGEERAKGNILERFSAQQFPDLHSELNLSSLELGDSALYFCASSGGVTLAKNIQYFGAGTRLSVL.

This clonotype was counted many times. V and J are TRBV3-1 and TRBJ2-5, with unresolved D. Trimming shortened V by 4 bases and J by 5 bases, and 8 bases separated the two germline ends. The CDR3 is 12 residues long. Germline-derived CDR1 and CDR2 are LGHDT and YNNKEL (reference sequence). The CDR3 reads CASSPPPETQYF. CDR3 sequence (DNA): TGTGCCAGCAGCCCCCCACCCGAGACCCAGTACTTC.